One TCR beta chain is described in this entry. This CDR3 region has 14 residues. Germline V CDR1 and CDR2: SNHLY, FYNNEI. V lost 3 bases to trimming and J lost 6 bases; unmatched junction nucleotides: 4. This entry comes from a study of metastatic and nonmetastatic thyroid tumors. No patient received treatment before thyroid surgery. TCRdb reprocessed the PCR reads using MiXCR. The profile covers around 26,000 clones, with about an eighth appearing a single time and about a sixth taken by the ten largest. This sequence joins TRBV2 and TRBJ2-5; 10 bases map to TRBD2. Sequenced input: blood. The TCR sequence derives from a female donor with papillary thyroid cancer or a benign thyroid nodule (not recorded which). Some clones in this sample may be carry-over from other donors' samples. CDR3 loop: CASSETSGRKTQYF. Written as DNA, the CDR3 is TGTGCCAGCAGTGAGACTAGCGGGCGGAAGACCCAGTACTTC.